This T cell receptor (beta chain) is from a study of Ad26.COV2.S vaccination and SARS-CoV-2 variants. Study context: COV1001, an Ad26.COV2.S trial, supplied this vaccine-arm donor. Ad26.COV2.S was injected intramuscularly once or twice, 56 days apart.

The sample's treatment: over 15 received Ad26.COV2.S at low or high dose, single or two shots; 5 received placebo; per-sample allocation not given. Day 63 after the first vaccine or placebo injection was the time point for sampling. A note on this clone: Its antigen is unknown.

Study-wide results and limits: Total responses of T cells may have been underestimated by the analyses of TCR breadth and depth.

The germline V gene has CDR1 SGHDN and CDR2 FVKESK. CDR3 size: 20 residues. J lost 4 bases, V lost 1 base, and 16 bases had no gene match. TCRdb keeps only in-frame clones here, not all; method: immunoSEQ multiplex PCR. The sample consists of some 480,000 clones, approximately 88% of them appearing once. The TCR originated in a person aged 18 to 65 who received the Ad26.COV2.S COVID-19 vaccine or a placebo. This chain links TRBV14 with TRBJ2-5, with TRBD2 matching 12 bases. Sequenced material: peripheral blood, taken in a trial of Ad26.COV2.S vaccine versus placebo. The CDR3 nucleotides read TGTGCCAGCAGCCAAGTTTTCCGGCCCGGGACTAGCGGGTTAGGAGAGACCCAGTACTTC. Translating gives CASSQVFRPGTSGLGETQYF.